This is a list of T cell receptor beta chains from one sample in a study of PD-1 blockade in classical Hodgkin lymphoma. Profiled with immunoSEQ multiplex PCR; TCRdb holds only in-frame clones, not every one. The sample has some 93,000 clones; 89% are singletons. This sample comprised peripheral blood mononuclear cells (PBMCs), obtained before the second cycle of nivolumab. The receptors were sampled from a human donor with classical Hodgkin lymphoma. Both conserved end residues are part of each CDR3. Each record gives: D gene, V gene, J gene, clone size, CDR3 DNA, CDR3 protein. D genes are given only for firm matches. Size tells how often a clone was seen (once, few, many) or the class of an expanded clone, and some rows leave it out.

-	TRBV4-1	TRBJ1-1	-	TGCGCCAGCAGCCAAGAATTTGGTGAAGCTTTCTTT	CASSQEFGEAFF
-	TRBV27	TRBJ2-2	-	TGTGCCAGTGTAGCGGACACCGGGGAGCTGTTTTTT	CASVADTGELFF
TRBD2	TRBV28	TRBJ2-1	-	TGTGCCAGCAGTTTATTACTAGCGCAGAATGAGCAGTTCTTC	CASSLLLAQNEQFF
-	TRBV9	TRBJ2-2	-	TGTGCCAGCAGCGTAGGACTTCGAAGATCCATCGCGAACACCGGGGAGCTGTTTTTT	CASSVGLRRSIANTGELFF
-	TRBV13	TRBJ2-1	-	TGTGCCAGCAGGAGGGGCGCGGATCAGAGCTCCTACAATGAGCAGTTCTTC	CASRRGADQSSYNEQFF
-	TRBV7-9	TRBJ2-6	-	TGTGCCAGCAGCTCCCGACAAAGACAGTTCTCTGGGGCCAACGTCCTGACTTTC	CASSSRQRQFSGANVLTF
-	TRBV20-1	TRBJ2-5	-	TGCAGTCTCTCGAAAGAGACCCAGTACTTC	CSLSKETQYF
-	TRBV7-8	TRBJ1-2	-	TGTGCCAGCAGTTTGGACAGTGGCTATGGCTACACCTTC	CASSLDSGYGYTF
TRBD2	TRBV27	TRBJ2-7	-	TGTGCCAGCAGAACATTAGCGGGGGGACCATACGAGCAGTACTTC	CASRTLAGGPYEQYF
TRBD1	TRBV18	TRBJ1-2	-	TGTGCCAGCTCACAAAAGAAACAGGGGCACTATGGCTACACCTTC	CASSQKKQGHYGYTF
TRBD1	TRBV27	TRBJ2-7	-	TGTGCCAGCAGTCTGGGACAGGGGGCTTACGAGCAGTACTTC	CASSLGQGAYEQYF
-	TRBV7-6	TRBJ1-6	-	TGTGCCAGCAGCTTAAGAGGGGATAATTCACCCCTCCACTTT	CASSLRGDNSPLHF
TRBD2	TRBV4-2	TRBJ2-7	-	TGTGCCAGCAGCGAGGGACTATCCTCCTACGAGCAGTACTTC	CASSEGLSSYEQYF
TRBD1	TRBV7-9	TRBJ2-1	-	TGTGCCAGCAGCCCCGGGACAGGTTTCAATGAGCAGTTCTTC	CASSPGTGFNEQFF
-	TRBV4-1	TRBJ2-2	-	TGCGCCAGCAGCCAGGGCACCGGGGAGCTGTTTTTT	CASSQGTGELFF
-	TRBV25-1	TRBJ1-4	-	TGTGCCAGCAGTGATCCTAGGGGCAGGGAAAAACTGTTTTTT	CASSDPRGREKLFF
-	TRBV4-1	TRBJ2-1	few	TGCGCCAGCAGAGGCAGGAGGGATGAGCAGTTCTTC	CASRGRRDEQFF
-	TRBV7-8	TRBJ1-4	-	TGTGCCAGCAGCTTACAGGGGCTTGAGGAGGCTAATGAAAAACTGTTTTTT	CASSLQGLEEANEKLFF
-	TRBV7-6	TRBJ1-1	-	TGTGCCAGCAGCTTAGGTCCCCTTCGGGGGGCGCGGGACACTGAAGCTTTCTTT	CASSLGPLRGARDTEAFF
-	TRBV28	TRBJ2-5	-	TGTGCCAGCAGACCTTTGCAGGGTCAAGAGACCCAGTACTTC	CASRPLQGQETQYF
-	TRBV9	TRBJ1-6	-	TGTGCCAGCAGCCTGCTGGGAAATTCACCCCTCCACTTT	CASSLLGNSPLHF
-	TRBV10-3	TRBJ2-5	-	TGTGCCATCAGTAAGAAGACCGAAGAGACCCAGTACTTC	CAISKKTEETQYF
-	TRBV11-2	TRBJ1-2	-	TGTGCCAGCAGCTTCGGGAGTAGCAGTTTTAACTATGGCTACACCTTC	CASSFGSSSFNYGYTF
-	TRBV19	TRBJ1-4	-	TGTGCCAGTAGTATAGGAGTTTACGACAGGATCGTTTTT	CASSIGVYDRIVF
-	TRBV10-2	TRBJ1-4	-	TGCGCCAGCACGGGGGGAGGGGAAAAACTGTTTTTT	CASTGGGEKLFF
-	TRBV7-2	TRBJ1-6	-	TGTGCCAGCAGCTTAGAGGGCGGGAATTCACCCCTCCACTTT	CASSLEGGNSPLHF
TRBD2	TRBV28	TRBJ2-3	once	TGTGCCAGCAGACGGGAGGGCTCTTCCACAGATACGCAGTATTTT	CASRREGSSTDTQYF
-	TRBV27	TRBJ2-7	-	TGTGCCAGCAGCCCAACCCACCGACCCTACGAGCAGTACTTC	CASSPTHRPYEQYF
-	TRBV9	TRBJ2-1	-	TGTGCCAGCAGCCCCCAGTTCGTAGGACTACGTTACAATGAGCAGTTCTTC	CASSPQFVGLRYNEQFF
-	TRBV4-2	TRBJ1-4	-	TGTGCCAGCAGCCAAGGCGGGGGGAGTGGTGAAAAACTGTTTTTT	CASSQGGGSGEKLFF
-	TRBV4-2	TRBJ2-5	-	TGTGCCAGCAGCCGAAGCGGAACAGATCAAGAGACCCAGTACTTC	CASSRSGTDQETQYF
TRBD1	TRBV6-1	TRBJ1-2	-	TGTGCCAGCAGTCGACTTACCTGGACAGGGGATGGCTACACCTTC	CASSRLTWTGDGYTF